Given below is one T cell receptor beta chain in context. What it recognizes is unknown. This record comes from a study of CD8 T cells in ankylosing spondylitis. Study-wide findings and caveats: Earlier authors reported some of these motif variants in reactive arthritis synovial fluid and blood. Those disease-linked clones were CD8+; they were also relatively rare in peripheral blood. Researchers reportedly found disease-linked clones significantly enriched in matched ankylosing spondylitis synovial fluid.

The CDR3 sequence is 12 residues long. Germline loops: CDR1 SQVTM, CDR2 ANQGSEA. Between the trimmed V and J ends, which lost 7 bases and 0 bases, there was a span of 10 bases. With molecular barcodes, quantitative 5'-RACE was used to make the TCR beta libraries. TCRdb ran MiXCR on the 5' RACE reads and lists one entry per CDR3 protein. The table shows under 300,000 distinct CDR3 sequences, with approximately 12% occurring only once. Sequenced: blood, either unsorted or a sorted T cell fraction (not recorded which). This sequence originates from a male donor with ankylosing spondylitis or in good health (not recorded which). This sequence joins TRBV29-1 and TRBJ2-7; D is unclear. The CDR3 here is CSDVQPSYEQYF. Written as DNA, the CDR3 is TGCAGCGACGTCCAACCCTCCTACGAGCAGTACTTC.